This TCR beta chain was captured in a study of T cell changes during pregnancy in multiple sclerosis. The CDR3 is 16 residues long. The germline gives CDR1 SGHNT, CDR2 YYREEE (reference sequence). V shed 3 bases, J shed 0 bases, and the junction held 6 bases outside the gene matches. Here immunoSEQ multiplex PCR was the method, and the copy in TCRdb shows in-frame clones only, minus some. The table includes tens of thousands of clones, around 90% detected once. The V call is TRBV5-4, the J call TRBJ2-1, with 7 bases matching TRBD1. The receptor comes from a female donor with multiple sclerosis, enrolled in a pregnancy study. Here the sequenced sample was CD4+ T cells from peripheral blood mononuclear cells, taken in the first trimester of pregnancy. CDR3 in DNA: TGTGCCAGCAGCTCGGCACAGGGGCGCTCCTACAATGAGCAGTTCTTC. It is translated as CASSSAQGRSYNEQFF.